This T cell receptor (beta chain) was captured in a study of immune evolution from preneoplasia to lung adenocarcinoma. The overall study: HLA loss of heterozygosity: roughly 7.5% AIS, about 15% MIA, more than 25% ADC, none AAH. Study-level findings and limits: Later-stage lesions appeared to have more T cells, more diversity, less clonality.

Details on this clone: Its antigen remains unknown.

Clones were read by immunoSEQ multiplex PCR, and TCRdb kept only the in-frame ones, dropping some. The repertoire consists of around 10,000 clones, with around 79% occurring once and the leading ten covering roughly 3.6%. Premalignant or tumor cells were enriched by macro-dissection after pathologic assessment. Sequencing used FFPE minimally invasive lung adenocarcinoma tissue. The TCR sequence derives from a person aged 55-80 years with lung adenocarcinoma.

CDR3 DNA sequence: TGTGCCAGCAGCACAGTGGGTAGCGGGCTACAGACCCAGTACTTC. Residues: CASSTVGSGLQTQYF. This chain links TRBV7-2 with TRBJ2-5; the match to TRBD2 covers 7 bases. Germline CDR1 and CDR2: SGHTA and FQGNSA. With 5 bases clipped from V and 6 bases from J, the junction kept 12 bases outside the gene matches. The CDR3 contains 15 residues.